A single sample is the source of the 2 T cell receptor beta chains below, sequenced in a study of cytomegalovirus exposure and HLA in healthy donors. The PCR contained 60 Vbeta and 13 Jbeta primers. Sequenced by immunoSEQ multiplex PCR; TCRdb stores in-frame clones only, minus some. The table has around 120,000 clones, 79% seen once. The sample comprised PBMCs. Receptors were obtained from a woman aged 40-49 years in good health and CMV-seronegative.

The rearrangement joins TRBV18 to TRBJ2-7; TRBD1 matches at 10 bases. CDR3 length: 16 amino acids. Germline trimming cut 2 bases from V and 5 bases from J; bases unmatched to any gene: 9. The germline V gene encodes CDR1 KGHSH and CDR2 LQKENI. This CDR3 reads CASSPILGQGRHEQYF. The DNA for the CDR3 is TGTGCCAGCTCACCAATATTGGGACAGGGGCGCCACGAGCAGTACTTC.

The chain combines TRBV4-3 with TRBJ2-3; TRBD2 aligns across 10 bases. The CDR3 spans 16 residues. Per germline, CDR1 LGHNA and CDR2 YSLEER. Trimming at V came to 1 base and at J to 4 bases, leaving 5 bases not matched to a gene. The DNA for the CDR3 is TGCGCCAGCAGCCAAGGCCTAGCGGGAGACGCAGATACGCAGTATTTT. It encodes CASSQGLAGDADTQYF.